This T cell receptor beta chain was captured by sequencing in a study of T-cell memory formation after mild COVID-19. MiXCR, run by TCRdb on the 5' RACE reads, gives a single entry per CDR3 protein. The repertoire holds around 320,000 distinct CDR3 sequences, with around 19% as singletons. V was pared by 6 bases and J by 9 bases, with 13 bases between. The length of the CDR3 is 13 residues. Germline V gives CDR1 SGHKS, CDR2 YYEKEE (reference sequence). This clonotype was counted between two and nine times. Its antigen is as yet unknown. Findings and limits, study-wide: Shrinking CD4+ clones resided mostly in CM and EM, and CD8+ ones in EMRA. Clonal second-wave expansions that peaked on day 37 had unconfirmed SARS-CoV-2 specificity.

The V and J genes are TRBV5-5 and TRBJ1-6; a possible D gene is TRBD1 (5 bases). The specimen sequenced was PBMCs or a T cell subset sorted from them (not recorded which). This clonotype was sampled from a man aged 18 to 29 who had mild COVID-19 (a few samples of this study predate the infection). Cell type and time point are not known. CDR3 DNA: TGTGCCAGCACAGGGTTGTACCCTTCACCCCTCCACTTT. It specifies CASTGLYPSPLHF.